Described below is a single T cell receptor beta chain sequence and its context. These data come from a study of beta chain features in type 1 diabetes. About the study: Cell yields, age and gender were similar between patients and healthy donors. Sorted cell examination encompassed about 110,000,000 cells across all samples.

The V gene end was trimmed by 10 bases and the J gene end by 3 bases; junction bases not matched to a gene: 6. The CDR3 has 14 residues. The V gene's germline CDR1 is ENHRY and CDR2 SYGVKD. Of the isolated RNA, all was reverse transcribed, and so the sequenced material was expressed TCRB transcripts. TCRdb keeps only in-frame clones here, not all; method: immunoSEQ multiplex PCR. The sample contains hundreds of thousands of clones, about 71% of which appear only once. Central memory, naive, regulatory and stem cell-like memory CD4+ cells were sorted by CD45RO/CCR7/CD25/CD127/CD95/CD27. Sequencing used naive CD4+ T cells from blood. This chain uses TRBV10-3 with TRBJ2-7; 13 bases fit TRBD2. The receptor was isolated from a man younger than 45 in good health. The CDR3 DNA is TGTGCCAGCAGGACTAGCGGGAGTAGCTACGAGCAGTACTTC. The encoded protein is CASRTSGSSYEQYF.